The source of this T cell receptor (beta chain) is a study of OX40 agonist ivuxolimab in advanced cancers. At the level of the study: Ivuxolimab, which patients received intravenously every 2 weeks, was dosed at 0.01 to 10 mg/kg. Study-wide points: Antigen specificity remained undetermined for the expanded peripheral T cells. Clonal expansion by week 6 occurred in CD4+ and CD8+ blood T cells (at 0.1 to 3.0 mg/kg).

Generated by immunoSEQ multiplex PCR, the TCRdb table keeps only in-frame clones and is missing some. The table shows 86,000 or so clones, with around nine tenths occurring only once. Worth noting for this clone: The antigen is not known.

This material consisted of CD4+ or CD8+ T cells sorted from blood, taken in a trial of the OX40 agonist ivuxolimab. This sequence originates from an adult with an advanced solid tumor such as melanoma, head and neck, liver or kidney cancer.

Here the CDR3 DNA reads TGCGCCAGCAGCACGGGGCCCGGGGGTTTGGGATACAATGAGCAGTTCTTC. This encodes CASSTGPGGLGYNEQFF. The chain joins TRBV5-1 to TRBJ2-1, with D maybe TRBD2 (6 bases). V lost 4 bases and J lost 4, with 21 bases in between. The germline V gene has CDR1 SGHRS and CDR2 YFSETQ. The CDR3 is 17 residues long.